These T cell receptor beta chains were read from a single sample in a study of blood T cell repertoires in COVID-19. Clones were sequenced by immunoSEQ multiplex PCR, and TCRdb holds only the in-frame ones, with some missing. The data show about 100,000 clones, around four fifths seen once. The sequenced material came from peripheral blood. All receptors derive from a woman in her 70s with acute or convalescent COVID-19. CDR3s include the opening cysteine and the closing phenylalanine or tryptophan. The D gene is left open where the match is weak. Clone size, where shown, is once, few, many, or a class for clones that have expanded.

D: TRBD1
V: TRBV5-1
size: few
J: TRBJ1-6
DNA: TGCGCCAGCAGCTACTCAGGGGGCGAGGATTCACCCCTCCACTTT
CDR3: CASSYSGGEDSPLHF

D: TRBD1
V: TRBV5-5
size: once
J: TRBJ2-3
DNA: TGTGCCAGCAGCTTTGGACACTTCAGGCAGGGGGCAAGAGATACGCAGTATTTT
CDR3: CASSFGHFRQGARDTQYF

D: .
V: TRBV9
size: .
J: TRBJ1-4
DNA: TGTGCCAGCAGCCCCCGGGGAAACACTAATGAAAAACTGTTTTTT
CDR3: CASSPRGNTNEKLFF

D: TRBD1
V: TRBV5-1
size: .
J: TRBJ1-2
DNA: TGCGCCAGCAGCTTGTCCCCCGGGACAGGGCACTATTATGGCTACACCTTC
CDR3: CASSLSPGTGHYYGYTF

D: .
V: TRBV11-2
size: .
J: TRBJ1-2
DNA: TGTGCCAGCAGCTTAGCGGCAGGGGTAGGGGGTGGCTACACCTTC
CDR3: CASSLAAGVGGGYTF

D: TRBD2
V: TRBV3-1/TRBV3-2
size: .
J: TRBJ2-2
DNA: TGTGCCAGCAGTACTACTAGCGGGGGGGCCGGGGAGCTGTTTTTT
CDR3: CASSTTSGGAGELFF

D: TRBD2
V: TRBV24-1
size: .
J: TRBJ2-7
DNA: TGTGCCACCAGTGAGATGGGACTAGCGGGGGGCTCCTACGAGCAGTACTTC
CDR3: CATSEMGLAGGSYEQYF

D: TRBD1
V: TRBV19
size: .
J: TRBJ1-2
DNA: TGTGCCATCCGGGACAGGGGCCATGATTTCTATGGCTACACCTTC
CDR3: CAIRDRGHDFYGYTF

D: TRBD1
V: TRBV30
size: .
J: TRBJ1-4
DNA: TGTGCCTGGACCCCGGGGCAGGGGGCCGAAAAACTGTTTTTT
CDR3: CAWTPGQGAEKLFF

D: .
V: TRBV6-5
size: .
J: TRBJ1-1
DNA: TGTGCCAGCACCGAGCATCTGCTCACTGAAGCTTTCTTT
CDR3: CASTEHLLTEAFF

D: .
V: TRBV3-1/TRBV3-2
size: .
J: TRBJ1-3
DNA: TGTGCCAGCAGCCAAGATCTCGGGGGGTCCTCTGGAAACACCATATATTTT
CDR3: CASSQDLGGSSGNTIYF

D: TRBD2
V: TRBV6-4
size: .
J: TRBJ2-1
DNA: TGTGCCAGCACCGCCGTAGCGGGGGGGCTCTATGAGCAGTTCTTC
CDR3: CASTAVAGGLYEQFF

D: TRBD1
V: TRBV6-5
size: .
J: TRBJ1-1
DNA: TGTGCCGCTCTACAGGGGTTGAACACTGAAGCTTTCTTT
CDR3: CAALQGLNTEAFF

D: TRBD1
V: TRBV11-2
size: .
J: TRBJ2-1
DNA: TGTGCCAGCAGCCCCTGGACAGGGGGCATGGATGAGCAGTTCTTC
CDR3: CASSPWTGGMDEQFF

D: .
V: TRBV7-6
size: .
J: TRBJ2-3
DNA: TGTGCCAGCAGCCCGGGCAGGGCCGTCTACACAGATACGCAGTATTTT
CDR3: CASSPGRAVYTDTQYF

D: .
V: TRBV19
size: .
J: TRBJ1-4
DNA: TGTGCCAGTAGCCCAGGGGACCGAAGTGAAAAACTGTTTTTT
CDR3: CASSPGDRSEKLFF

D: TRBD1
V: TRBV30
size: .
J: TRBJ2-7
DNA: TGTGCCTGGAGTGAAGGACAGGGATACGAGCAGTACTTC
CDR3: CAWSEGQGYEQYF

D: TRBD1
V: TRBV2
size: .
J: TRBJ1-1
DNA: TGTGCCAGCAGTGAACAGGGGGTTAACACTGAAGCTTTCTTT
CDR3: CASSEQGVNTEAFF

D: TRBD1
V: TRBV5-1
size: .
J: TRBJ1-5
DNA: TGCGCCAGCAGCACTAGCCCAGGGGGTGGTCAGCCCCAGCATTTT
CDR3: CASSTSPGGGQPQHF

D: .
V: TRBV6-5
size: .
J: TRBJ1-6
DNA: TGTGCCAGCAGAGTCGCGGTTAGTATGGATTCACCCCTCCACTTT
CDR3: CASRVAVSMDSPLHF

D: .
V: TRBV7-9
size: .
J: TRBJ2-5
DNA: TGTGCCAGCAGCTTATTGCTTGGGGCGGAGACCCAGTACTTC
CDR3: CASSLLLGAETQYF

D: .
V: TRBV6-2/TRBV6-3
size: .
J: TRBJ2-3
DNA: TGTGCCAGCAGCAGCCTCCCCCCGGGGATGGCGACAGATACGCAGTATTTT
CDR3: CASSSLPPGMATDTQYF

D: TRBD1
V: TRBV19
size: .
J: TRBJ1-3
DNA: TGTGCCAGTAGTGAGTCCGGGACAGGGCCCGGAAACACCATATATTTT
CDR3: CASSESGTGPGNTIYF

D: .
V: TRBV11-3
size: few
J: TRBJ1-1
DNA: TGTGCCAGCAGCTTAGATTCGGGGTCCACTGAAGCTTTCTTT
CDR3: CASSLDSGSTEAFF

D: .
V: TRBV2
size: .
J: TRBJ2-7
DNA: TGTGCCAGCAGTGAAGCCAGGTCCTACGAGCAGTACTTC
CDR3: CASSEARSYEQYF

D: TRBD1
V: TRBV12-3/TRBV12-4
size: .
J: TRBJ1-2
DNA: TGTGCCAGCAGTCCAAGACAGGGGGGTGGCTACACCTTC
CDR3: CASSPRQGGGYTF

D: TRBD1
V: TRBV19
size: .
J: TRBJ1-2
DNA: TGTGCCAGTAGTCCGCAGACAGGGGGCTTTGGCTACACCTTC
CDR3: CASSPQTGGFGYTF

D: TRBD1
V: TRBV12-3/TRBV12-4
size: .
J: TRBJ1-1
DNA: TGTGCCAGCAGTTTCGACAGGGGAACTGAAGCTTTCTTT
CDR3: CASSFDRGTEAFF

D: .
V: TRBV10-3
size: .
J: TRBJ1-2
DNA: TGTGCCACCGGGGAACGTGGTGGCTACACCTTC
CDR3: CATGERGGYTF

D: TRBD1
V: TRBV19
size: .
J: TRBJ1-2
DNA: TGTGCCAGTACCGCACCCTCGACAGGGAACTATGGCTACACCTTC
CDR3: CASTAPSTGNYGYTF

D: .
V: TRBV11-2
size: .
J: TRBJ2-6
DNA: TGTGCCAGCAGCTCTAGCCTGAACAGGGCTGGGGCCAACGTCCTGACTTTC
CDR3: CASSSSLNRAGANVLTF

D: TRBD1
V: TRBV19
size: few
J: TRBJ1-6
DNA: TGTGCCAGTAGTACTTCTATGACAGGGAGTTTTTATAATTCACCCCTCCACTTT
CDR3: CASSTSMTGSFYNSPLHF

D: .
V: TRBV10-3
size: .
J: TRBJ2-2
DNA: TGTGCCATCAGTGACACAGGCGGGGAGCTGTTTTTT
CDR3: CAISDTGGELFF

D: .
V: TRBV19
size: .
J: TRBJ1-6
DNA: TGTGCCAGTAGTATTGGGCTTTCGGGGAAAACCTATAATTCACCCCTCCACTTT
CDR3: CASSIGLSGKTYNSPLHF

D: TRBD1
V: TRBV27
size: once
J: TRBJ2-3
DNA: TGTGCCAGCAGTTTGAAGAGGGGGCGAGATACGCAGTATTTT
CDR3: CASSLKRGRDTQYF

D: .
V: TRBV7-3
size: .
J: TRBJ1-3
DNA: TGTGCCAGCAGCCCAGGGGTAACGGGAAACACCATATATTTT
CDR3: CASSPGVTGNTIYF

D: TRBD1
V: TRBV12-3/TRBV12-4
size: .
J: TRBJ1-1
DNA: TGTGCCAGCAGTCCACAGGGGTTCACTGAAGCTTTCTTT
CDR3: CASSPQGFTEAFF

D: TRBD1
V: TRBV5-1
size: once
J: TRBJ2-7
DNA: TGCGCCAGCAGCTTGGTCGGGACAGGGATGTACGAGCAGTACTTC
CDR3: CASSLVGTGMYEQYF

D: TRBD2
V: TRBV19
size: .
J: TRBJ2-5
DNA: TGTGCCAGTAGTACTAGCGGGGGACACGGGGAGACCCAGTACTTC
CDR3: CASSTSGGHGETQYF

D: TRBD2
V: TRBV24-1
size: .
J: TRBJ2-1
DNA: TGTGCCACCAGTGATTTGGGGGTGCGGGGGACTGAGCAGTTCTTC
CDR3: CATSDLGVRGTEQFF

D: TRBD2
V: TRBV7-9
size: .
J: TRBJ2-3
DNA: TGTGCCAGCAGCCAGGCGGGGGGCCTCGTAGATACGCAGTATTTT
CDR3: CASSQAGGLVDTQYF

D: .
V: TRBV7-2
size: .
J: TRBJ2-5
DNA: TGTGCCAGCAGCCCCCCGGGGTCCGATATCGAGACCCAGTACTTC
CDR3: CASSPPGSDIETQYF